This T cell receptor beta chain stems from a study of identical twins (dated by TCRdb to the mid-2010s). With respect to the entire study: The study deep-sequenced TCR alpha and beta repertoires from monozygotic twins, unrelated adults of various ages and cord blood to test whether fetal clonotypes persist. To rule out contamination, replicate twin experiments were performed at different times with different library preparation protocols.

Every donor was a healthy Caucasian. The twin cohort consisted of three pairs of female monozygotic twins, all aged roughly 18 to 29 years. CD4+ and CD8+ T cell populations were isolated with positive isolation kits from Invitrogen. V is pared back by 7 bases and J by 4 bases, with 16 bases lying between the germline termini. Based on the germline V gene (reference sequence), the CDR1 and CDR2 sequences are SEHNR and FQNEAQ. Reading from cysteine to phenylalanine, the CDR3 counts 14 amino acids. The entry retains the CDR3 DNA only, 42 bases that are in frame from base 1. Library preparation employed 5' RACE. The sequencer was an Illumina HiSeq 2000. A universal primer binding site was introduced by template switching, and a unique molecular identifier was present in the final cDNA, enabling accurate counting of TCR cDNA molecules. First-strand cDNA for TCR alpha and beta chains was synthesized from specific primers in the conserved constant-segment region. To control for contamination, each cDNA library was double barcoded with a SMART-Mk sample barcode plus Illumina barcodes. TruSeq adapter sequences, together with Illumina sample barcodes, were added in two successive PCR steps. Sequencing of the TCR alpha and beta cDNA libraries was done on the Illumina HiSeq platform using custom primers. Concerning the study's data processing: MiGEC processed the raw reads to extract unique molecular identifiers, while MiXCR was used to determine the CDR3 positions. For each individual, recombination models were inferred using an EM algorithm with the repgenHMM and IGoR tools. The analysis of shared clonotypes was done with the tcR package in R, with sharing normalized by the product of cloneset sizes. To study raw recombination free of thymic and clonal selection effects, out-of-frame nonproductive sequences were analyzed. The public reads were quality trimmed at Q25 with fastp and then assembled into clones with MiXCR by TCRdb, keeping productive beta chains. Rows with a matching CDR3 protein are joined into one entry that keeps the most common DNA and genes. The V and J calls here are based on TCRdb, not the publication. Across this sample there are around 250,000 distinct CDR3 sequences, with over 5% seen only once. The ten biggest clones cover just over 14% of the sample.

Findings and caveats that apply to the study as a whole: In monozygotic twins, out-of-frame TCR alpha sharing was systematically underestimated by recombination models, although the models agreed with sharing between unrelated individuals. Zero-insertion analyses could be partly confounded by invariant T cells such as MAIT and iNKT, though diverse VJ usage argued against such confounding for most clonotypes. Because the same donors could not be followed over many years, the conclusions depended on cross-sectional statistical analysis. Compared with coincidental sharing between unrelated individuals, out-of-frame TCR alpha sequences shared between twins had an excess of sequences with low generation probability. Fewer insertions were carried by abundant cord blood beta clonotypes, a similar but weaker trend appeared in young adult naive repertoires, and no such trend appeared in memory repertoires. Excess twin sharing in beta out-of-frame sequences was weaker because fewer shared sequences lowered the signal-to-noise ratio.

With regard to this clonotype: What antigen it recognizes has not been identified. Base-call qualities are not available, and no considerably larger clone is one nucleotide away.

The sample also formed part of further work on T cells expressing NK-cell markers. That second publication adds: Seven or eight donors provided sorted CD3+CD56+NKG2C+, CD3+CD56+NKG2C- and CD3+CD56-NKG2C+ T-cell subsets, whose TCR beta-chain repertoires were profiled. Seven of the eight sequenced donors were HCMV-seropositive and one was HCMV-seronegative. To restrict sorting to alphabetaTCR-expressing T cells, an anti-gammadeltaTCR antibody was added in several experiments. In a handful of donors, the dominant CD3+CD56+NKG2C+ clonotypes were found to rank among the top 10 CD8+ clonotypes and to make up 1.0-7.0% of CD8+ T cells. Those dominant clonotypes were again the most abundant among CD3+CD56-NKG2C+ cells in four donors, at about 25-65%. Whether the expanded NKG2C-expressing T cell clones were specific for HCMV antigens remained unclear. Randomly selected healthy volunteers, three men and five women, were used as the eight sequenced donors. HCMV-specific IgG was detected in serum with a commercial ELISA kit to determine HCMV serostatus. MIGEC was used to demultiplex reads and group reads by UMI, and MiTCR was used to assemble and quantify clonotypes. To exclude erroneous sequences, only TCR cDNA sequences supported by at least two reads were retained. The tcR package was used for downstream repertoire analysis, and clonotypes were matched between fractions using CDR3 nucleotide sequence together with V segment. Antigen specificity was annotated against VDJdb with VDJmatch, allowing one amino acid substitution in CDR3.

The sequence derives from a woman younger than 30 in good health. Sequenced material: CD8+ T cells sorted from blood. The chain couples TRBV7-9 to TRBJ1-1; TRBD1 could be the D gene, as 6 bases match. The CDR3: CASNWEGGFTEAFF. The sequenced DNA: TGTGCCAGCAATTGGGAGGGGGGTTTCACTGAAGCTTTCTTT.